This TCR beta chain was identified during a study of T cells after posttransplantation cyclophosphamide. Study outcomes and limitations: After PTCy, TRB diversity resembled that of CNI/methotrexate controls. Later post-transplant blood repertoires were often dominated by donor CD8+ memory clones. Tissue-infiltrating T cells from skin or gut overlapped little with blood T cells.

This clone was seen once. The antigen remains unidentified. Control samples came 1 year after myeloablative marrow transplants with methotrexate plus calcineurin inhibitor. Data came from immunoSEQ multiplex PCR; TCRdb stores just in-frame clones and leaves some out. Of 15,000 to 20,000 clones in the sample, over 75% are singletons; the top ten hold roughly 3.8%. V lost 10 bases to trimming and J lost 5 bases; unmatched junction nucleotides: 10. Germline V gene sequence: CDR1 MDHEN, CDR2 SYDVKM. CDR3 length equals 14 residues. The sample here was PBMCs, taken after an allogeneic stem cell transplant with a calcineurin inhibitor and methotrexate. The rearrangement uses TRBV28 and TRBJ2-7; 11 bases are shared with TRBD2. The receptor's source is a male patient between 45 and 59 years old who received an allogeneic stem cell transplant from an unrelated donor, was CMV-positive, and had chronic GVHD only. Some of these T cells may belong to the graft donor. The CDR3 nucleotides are TGTGCCACCTCGACTAGCGGGAAGTTCGACGAGCAGTACTTC. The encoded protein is CATSTSGKFDEQYF.